The subject of this entry is one TCR beta chain. Germline V CDR1 and CDR2: LGHNA, YSLEER. The germline V and J ends were trimmed by 0 bases and 5 bases, with 17 bases remaining between them. The CDR3 spans 17 residues. The entry originates in a study of blood T cell repertoires in COVID-19. Whole-study context: COVID-19 samples from acute and convalescent phases originated in the United States, Italy and Spain. PBMCs, B-cell-depleted T cells, or T cells were the source of the cDNA or gDNA that made up the material.

Using immunoSEQ multiplex PCR, the repertoire was profiled, and TCRdb retains in-frame clones only, with some absent. This table holds some 370,000 clones, about 90% found once. The V and J genes are TRBV4-3 and TRBJ2-1; D might be TRBD1 (5 bases). The origin of this receptor is a man aged 35 to 55 with acute or convalescent COVID-19. Sequenced sample: peripheral blood. The DNA of the CDR3 is TGCGCCAGCAGCCAAGATCTTGAGGAACTCAGGGACAATGAGCAGTTCTTC. Translated: CASSQDLEELRDNEQFF.